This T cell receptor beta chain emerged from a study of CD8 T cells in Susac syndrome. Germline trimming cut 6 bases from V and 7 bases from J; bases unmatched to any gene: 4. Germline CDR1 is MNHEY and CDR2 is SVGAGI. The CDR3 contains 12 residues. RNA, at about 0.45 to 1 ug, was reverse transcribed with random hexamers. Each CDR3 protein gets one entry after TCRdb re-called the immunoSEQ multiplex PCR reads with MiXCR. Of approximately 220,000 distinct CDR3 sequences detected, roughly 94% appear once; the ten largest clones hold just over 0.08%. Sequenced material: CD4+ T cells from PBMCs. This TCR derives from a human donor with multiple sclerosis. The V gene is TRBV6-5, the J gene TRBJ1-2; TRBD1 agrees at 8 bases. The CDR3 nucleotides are TGTGCCAGCAGCCGGACAGGGCTTGGCTACACCTTC. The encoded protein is CASSRTGLGYTF.